This entry is about one T cell receptor (beta chain). Its antigen remains unknown. The source of the sample is a study of vaccination and CD4 T cells after COVID-19. Findings and limits, study-wide: Only post-vaccination samples contained a median around 83% of the reactive clones in convalescent patients.

CDR3 size: 15 residues. The V gene lost 6 bases and the J gene lost 3 bases, with 17 bases spanning the gap. The treatment is: approximately nine-day PBMC culture with coronavirus spike peptide pools or control peptides (ViraFEST assay). Wells contained about 2 million PBMCs each, and these were cultured with roughly 9.9 IU/ml IL-2 and around 9.6 ug/ml peptide pools. Sequencing of DNA taken from cultured CD4+ T cells relied on the Oncomine TCR Beta short-read assay. Via MiXCR, TCRdb re-called the PCR reads, giving one row per CDR3 protein. This table has around 6,000 distinct CDR3 sequences, around 66% appearing once.

This clonotype was obtained from a human donor who had recovered from COVID-19. What was sequenced was CD4+ T cells from blood, cultured in vitro. V usage is TRBV12-3 or TRBV12-4 and J usage is TRBJ1-1; D may be TRBD1 (5 bases). CDR3 amino acids: CASRGSLGRDTEAFF. In nucleotides, the CDR3 is TGTGCCAGCAGGGGATCGCTGGGGCGGGACACTGAAGCTTTCTTT.